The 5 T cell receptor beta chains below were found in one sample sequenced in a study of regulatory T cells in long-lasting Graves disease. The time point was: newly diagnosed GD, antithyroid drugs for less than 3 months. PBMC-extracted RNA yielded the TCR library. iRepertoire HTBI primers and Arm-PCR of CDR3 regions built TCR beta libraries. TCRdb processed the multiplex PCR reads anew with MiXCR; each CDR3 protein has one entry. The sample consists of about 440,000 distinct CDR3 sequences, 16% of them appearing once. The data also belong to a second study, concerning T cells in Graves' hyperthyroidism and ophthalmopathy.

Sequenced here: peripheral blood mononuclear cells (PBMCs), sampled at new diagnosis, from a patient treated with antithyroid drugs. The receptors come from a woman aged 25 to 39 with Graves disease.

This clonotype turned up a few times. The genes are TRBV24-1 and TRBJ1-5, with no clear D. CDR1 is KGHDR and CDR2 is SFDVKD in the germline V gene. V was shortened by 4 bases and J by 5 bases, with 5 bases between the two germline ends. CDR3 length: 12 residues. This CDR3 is CATSEEDQPQHF. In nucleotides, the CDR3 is TGTGCCACCAGTGAAGAGGATCAGCCCCAGCATTTT.

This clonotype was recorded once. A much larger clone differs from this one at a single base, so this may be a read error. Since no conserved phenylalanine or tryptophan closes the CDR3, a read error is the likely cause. The CDR3 sequence is CASSFVGQKETQYS. The CDR3 bases are TGTGCCAGCAGTTTTGTAGGGCAGAAAGAGACCCAGTACTCC. The rearrangement joins TRBV27 to TRBJ2-5, with D hard to call. This CDR3 contains 14 residues. V was clipped by 3 bases and J by 3 bases, with 11 bases between them. The germline CDR1 and CDR2 sequences are MNHEY and SMNVEV (reference sequence).

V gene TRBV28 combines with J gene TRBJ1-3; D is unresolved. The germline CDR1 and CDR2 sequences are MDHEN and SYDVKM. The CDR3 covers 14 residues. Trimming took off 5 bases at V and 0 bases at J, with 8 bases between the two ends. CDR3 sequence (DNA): TGTGCCAGCAGTCCAGACCCCTCTGGAAACACCATATATTTT. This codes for CASSPDPSGNTIYF.

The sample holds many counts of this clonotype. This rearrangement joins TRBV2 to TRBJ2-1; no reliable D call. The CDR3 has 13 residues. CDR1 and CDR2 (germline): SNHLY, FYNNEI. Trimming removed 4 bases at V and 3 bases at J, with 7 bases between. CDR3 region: CASSVGHYNEQFF. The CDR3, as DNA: TGTGCCAGCAGTGTGGGTCACTACAATGAGCAGTTCTTC.

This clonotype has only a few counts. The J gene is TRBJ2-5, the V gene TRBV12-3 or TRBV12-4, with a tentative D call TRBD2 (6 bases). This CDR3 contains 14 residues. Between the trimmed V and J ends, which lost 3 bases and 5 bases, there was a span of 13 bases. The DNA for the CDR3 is TGTGCCAGCAGTTTTCTGCAAAGCGGGGAGACCCAGTACTTC. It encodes CASSFLQSGETQYF.